Included here is one T cell receptor beta chain sequence, with context. These data belong to a study of long-term antiretroviral therapy in people with HIV. Researchers report immunoSEQ v3.0 was run at survey level. Sequencing was intended to reach about 35,000-50,000 T-cell genomes per sample. TCRdb's copy holds only in-frame clones and misses some; the assay was immunoSEQ multiplex PCR. The table records roughly 20,000 clones, over 60% of them present only once. This sequence originates from a man between 18 and 29 years old with HIV. Sample: unsorted PBMCs, taken 0.5 years before starting antiretroviral therapy.

The CDR3, as DNA: TGCGCCAGCAGCTTGGGCGACGGTTCCGTATCCTACAATGAGCAGTTCTTC. Residues: CASSLGDGSVSYNEQFF. The chain is built from TRBV5-1 and TRBJ2-1; no definite D call. Per the germline V gene, CDR1 is SGHRS and CDR2 is YFSETQ. CDR3 length: 17 amino acids. V was clipped by 0 bases and J by 1 base, with 14 bases between them.